The clone carrying this T cell receptor (beta chain) was counted ten times or more. The data belong to a study of T cells after yellow fever vaccination. TCR cDNA was made by 5'RACE template switching, adding a universal primer site and UMIs. One entry per CDR3 protein, called by TCRdb with MiXCR from the 5' RACE reads. There are roughly 45,000 distinct CDR3 sequences in the sample; roughly 7% occur only once, and 15% lies in the top ten. Whole-study findings and limits: Just a small share of clonotypes turned up in the CD4 compartment as well as the CD8 compartment. It was a weaker secondary response, yet one that peaked faster, at day 5 versus 15.

The sample in question was CD8+ T cells not binding an NS4B(214-222) dextramer, sorted from PBMCs, obtained 45 days after the yellow fever booster vaccination. The TCR sequence derives from a man between 25 and 39 years old who received the YFV17D yellow fever vaccine.

DNA for the CDR3: TGCAGCGAAGGAATGGGGGAGACCCAGTACTTC. Protein: CSEGMGETQYF. V and J are TRBV29-1 and TRBJ2-5; D remains unclear. Germline V lookup: CDR1 SQVTM, CDR2 ANQGSEA. CDR3 length: 11 amino acids. Trimming cost V 7 bases and J 5 bases, with 11 bases left between them.